The clone carrying this T cell receptor (beta chain) has at least ten counts. The source of the sample is a study of CD8 T cells in ankylosing spondylitis. V lost 2 bases to trimming and J lost 2 bases, with 3 bases between them. Germline V lookup: CDR1 MGHDK, CDR2 SYGVNS. The CDR3 loop spans 13 amino acids. Using quantitative 5'-RACE with molecular barcodes, the authors made TCR beta libraries. In TCRdb, the 5' RACE reads were re-called with MiXCR into one record per CDR3 protein. Of 150,000 to 200,000 distinct CDR3 sequences listed, around a sixth are singletons. The chain carries TRBV25-1 and TRBJ2-2; D gene uncertain. The TCR originated in a male donor aged 10 to 35 with ankylosing spondylitis or in good health (not recorded which). Source material: blood, either unsorted or a sorted T cell fraction (not recorded which). The CDR3 reads CASSEQNTGELFF. CDR3 in DNA: TGTGCCAGCAGTGAACAAAACACCGGGGAGCTGTTTTTT.